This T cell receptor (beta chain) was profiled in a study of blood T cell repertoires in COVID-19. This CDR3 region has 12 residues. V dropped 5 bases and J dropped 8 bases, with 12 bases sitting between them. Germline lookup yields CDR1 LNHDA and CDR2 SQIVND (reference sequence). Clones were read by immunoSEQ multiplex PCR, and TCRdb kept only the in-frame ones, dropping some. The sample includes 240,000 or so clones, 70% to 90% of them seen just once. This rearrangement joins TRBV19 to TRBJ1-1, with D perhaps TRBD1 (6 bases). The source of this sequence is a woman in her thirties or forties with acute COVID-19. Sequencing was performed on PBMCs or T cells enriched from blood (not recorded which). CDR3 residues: CASSRGAAEAFF. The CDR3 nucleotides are TGTGCCAGTAGTCGGGGGGCGGCGGAAGCTTTCTTT.